This TCR beta chain was recovered during a study of blood T cell repertoires in COVID-19. As handled by the study authors: Reference gene primers were amplified, and this amplification served to estimate nucleated cell counts. Sequencing was performed with immunoSEQ multiplex PCR; in TCRdb, only in-frame clones are kept and a portion is missing. V, J and clone size reflect that table, while D and trimming were determined from the DNA. This sample has around 330,000 clones, with approximately 91% found just once. With 4 bases clipped from V and 1 base from J, the junction kept 11 bases outside the gene matches. The length of the CDR3 is 17 residues. The V gene's germline CDR1 is ENHRY and CDR2 SYGVKD.

The receptor was isolated from a middle-aged woman who had recovered from COVID-19. The sample consisted of PBMCs or T cells enriched from blood (not recorded which). V gene TRBV10-3 combines with J gene TRBJ2-3, with 7 nucleotides matching TRBD1. The CDR3 loop is CAISVGGPRSGTDTQYF. The DNA for the CDR3 is TGTGCCATCAGTGTAGGGGGCCCCCGTAGCGGCACAGATACGCAGTATTTT.